This T cell receptor (beta chain) was sequenced for a study of blood T cell repertoires in COVID-19. On the study more broadly: Acute-phase and convalescent COVID-19 samples originated in the United States, Italy and Spain. Sample material is recorded as cDNA or gDNA derived from T cells, B-cell-depleted T cells, or PBMCs.

Germline loops: CDR1 SGDLS, CDR2 YYNGEE. The CDR3 is 15 amino acids. V was shortened by 0 bases and J by 3 bases, with 9 bases between the two germline ends. Authors' processing steps: Estimation of nucleated cell counts relied on the amplification of reference gene primers. Clones were sequenced by immunoSEQ multiplex PCR, and TCRdb holds only the in-frame ones, with some missing. V and J calls and clone size are those listed in that table; D and trimming were worked out from the DNA. The sample comprises fewer than 250,000 clones, around 81% of which are singletons, and over 5.5% rests with the top ten.

This sequence was found in a woman aged 55-69 years with active or convalescent COVID-19. The gene calls are TRBV9 and TRBJ2-2, with TRBD1 as a possible D gene (6 bases). Material: peripheral blood. This CDR3 is CASSVGAGDTGELFF. The CDR3 region has the DNA TGTGCCAGCAGCGTAGGCGCAGGGGACACCGGGGAGCTGTTTTTT.